A selection of T cell receptor beta chains follows, all from one sample in a study of T cells in Graves' hyperthyroidism and ophthalmopathy. TCRdb re-analysed the multiplex PCR reads in MiXCR, keeping a single row per CDR3 protein. The sample shows 100,000 to 140,000 distinct CDR3 sequences, about 16% of them seen only once. What was sequenced was blood. The source is a woman aged 50 to 65 with Graves' hyperthyroidism. CDR3s include the opening cysteine and the closing phenylalanine or tryptophan. D genes are given only for firm matches. Some rows have no size entry. The others give once, few or many, or a class for an expanded clone.

abundance | j_gene | v_gene | d_gene | CDR3nt | CDR3aa
many | TRBJ2-5 | TRBV7-2 | TRBD2 | TGTGCCAGCAGCCTTCAACGGACTAGCGGGGGAAAAGAGACCCAGTACTTC | CASSLQRTSGGKETQYF
many | TRBJ1-2 | TRBV24-1 | TRBD1 | TGTGCCACCAGCGGACGGGAGGACAGGGGTGAAGGTGGCTACACCTTC | CATSGREDRGEGGYTF
few | TRBJ2-5 | TRBV5-1 | . | TGCGCCAGCAGCCTTGTTACGAAAGAGACCCAGTACTTC | CASSLVTKETQYF
many | TRBJ2-2 | TRBV2 | . | TGTGCCAGCATGGTGTATCCTACCGGGGAGCTGTTTTTT | CASMVYPTGELFF
. | TRBJ1-5 | TRBV5-1 | . | TGCGCCAGCAGCTTGGGTGGAGACATTGCCAATCAGCCCCAGCATTTT | CASSLGGDIANQPQHF
many | TRBJ2-6 | TRBV29-1 | . | TGCAGCGTCACAACCTGGTTCTCTGGGGCCAACGTCCTGACTTTC | CSVTTWFSGANVLTF
many | TRBJ1-5 | TRBV20-1 | . | TGCAGTGCTAGAGAAGGGGAAAAGCCCCAGCATTTT | CSAREGEKPQHF
few | TRBJ2-7 | TRBV6-5 | . | TGTGCCAGCAGTTACTCGTACCAACGGAACTCCTACGAGCAGTACTTC | CASSYSYQRNSYEQYF
once | TRBJ2-3 | TRBV12-3/TRBV12-4 | TRBD2 | TGTGCCAGCAGGAAGGGACTAGCGGCCCGCACAGATACGCAGTATTTT | CASRKGLAARTDTQYF
many | TRBJ1-1 | TRBV15 | TRBD1 | TGTGCCACCAGCAGAAACCAGGGGGCTGGGACTGAAGCTTTCTTT | CATSRNQGAGTEAFF
many | TRBJ2-5 | TRBV11-2 | . | TGTGCCAGCAGACCACCGGGAGTCGGGGAGACCCAGTACTTC | CASRPPGVGETQYF
once | TRBJ2-7 | TRBV12-3/TRBV12-4 | . | TGTGCCAGCAGGGGGGCAGGGAGTTCCTACGAGCAGTACTTC | CASRGAGSSYEQYF
many | TRBJ1-4 | TRBV5-1 | . | TGCGCCAGCAGCTTGGGCGGGGCGACGGGTGAAAAACTGTTTTTT | CASSLGGATGEKLFF
few | TRBJ2-7 | TRBV28 | TRBD2 | TGTGCCAGCGGGGGAGGGACTAGCGGGAGACAGTACTTC | CASGGGTSGRQYF
many | TRBJ2-7 | TRBV2 | . | TGTGCCAGCAGTCTCCAAATGGAGCAGTACTTC | CASSLQMEQYF
many | TRBJ1-5 | TRBV19 | . | TGTGCCAGTAGTATGTGGGGGAATCAGCCCCAGCATTTT | CASSMWGNQPQHF
many | TRBJ2-1 | TRBV3-1 | . | TGTGCCAGCAGCCATGGCTTACTGGGGCAGTTCTTC | CASSHGLLGQFF
many | TRBJ2-1 | TRBV28 | TRBD2 | TGTGCCAGCAGCCTCTCCACTAGCGGATTTTGGAATGAGCAGTTCTTC | CASSLSTSGFWNEQFF
many | TRBJ1-1 | TRBV2 | . | TGTGCCAGCAGAAGGAGCGGGAACACTGAAGCTTTCTTT | CASRRSGNTEAFF
many | TRBJ2-2 | TRBV4-1 | . | TGCGCCAGCAGCCCTACACAGTACACCGGGGAGCTGTTTTTT | CASSPTQYTGELFF
many | TRBJ2-7 | TRBV20-1 | TRBD2 | TGCAGTGCTAGAGGCGTACTAGCGGGAGTGTACGAGCAGTACTTC | CSARGVLAGVYEQYF
many | TRBJ2-5 | TRBV7-9 | . | TGTGCCAGCAGCTTCTCCTCCGGGACTTCAGAGACCCAGTACTTC | CASSFSSGTSETQYF
many | TRBJ2-5 | TRBV2 | . | TGTGCCAGCACGGGGAATTCCCAAGAGACCCAGTACTTC | CASTGNSQETQYF
few | TRBJ2-5 | TRBV10-3 | TRBD2 | TGTGCCATCAGTGACCCAGGACTAGCGGAGGGGAGAACCCAGTACTTC | CAISDPGLAEGRTQYF
many | TRBJ1-4 | TRBV28 | TRBD1 | TGTGCCAGCAGTCCACCTGGACAGGGAGGTCCCCGCGGCGAACTGTTTTTT | CASSPPGQGGPRGELFF
many | TRBJ1-1 | TRBV7-8 | . | TGTGCCAGCAGCTTATGGCGGGGTCTGAACACTGAAGCTTTCTTT | CASSLWRGLNTEAFF